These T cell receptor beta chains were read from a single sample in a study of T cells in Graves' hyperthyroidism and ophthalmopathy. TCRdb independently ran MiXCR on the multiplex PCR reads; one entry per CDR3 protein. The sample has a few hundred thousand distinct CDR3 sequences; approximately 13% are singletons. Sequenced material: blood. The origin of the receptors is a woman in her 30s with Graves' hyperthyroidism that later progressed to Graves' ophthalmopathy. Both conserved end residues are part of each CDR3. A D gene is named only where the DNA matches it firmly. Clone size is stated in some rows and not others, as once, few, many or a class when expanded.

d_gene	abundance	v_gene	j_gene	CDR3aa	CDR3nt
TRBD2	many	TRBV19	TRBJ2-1	CASSIEVSGGGSGEQFF	TGTGCCAGTAGTATCGAGGTTTCGGGAGGGGGGTCAGGAGAGCAGTTCTTC
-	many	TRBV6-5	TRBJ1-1	CASSYSRTVNTEAFF	TGTGCCAGCAGTTACTCCAGGACAGTGAACACTGAAGCTTTCTTT
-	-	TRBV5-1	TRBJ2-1	CASNPSTGPSSYNEQFF	TGCGCCAGCAACCCCTCTACAGGTCCGAGCTCCTACAATGAGCAGTTCTTC
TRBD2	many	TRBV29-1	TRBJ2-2	CSDHRRSSGTGELFF	TGCAGCGACCACAGACGATCTAGCGGAACCGGGGAGCTGTTTTTT
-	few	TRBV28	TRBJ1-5	CAIGGEISNQPQHF	TGTGCCATCGGGGGTGAGATTAGCAATCAGCCCCAGCATTTT
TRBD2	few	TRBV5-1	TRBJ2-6	CASLQGGTGANVLTF	TGCGCCAGCCTCCAGGGAGGGACCGGGGCCAACGTCCTGACTTTC
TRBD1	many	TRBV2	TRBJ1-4	CASSLAGTGAEKLFF	TGTGCCAGCAGTTTGGCCGGGACAGGGGCCGAAAAACTGTTTTTT
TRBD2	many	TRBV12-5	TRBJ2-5	CASLAGGRETQYF	TGTGCTAGTCTAGCGGGAGGGCGGGAGACCCAGTACTTC
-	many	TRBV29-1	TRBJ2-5	CSVSVDQETQYF	TGCAGCGTCTCGGTCGACCAAGAGACCCAGTACTTC
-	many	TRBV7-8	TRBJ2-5	CASSTTYLNFEWETQYF	TGTGCCAGCTCCACTACCTACCTGAACTTTGAGTGGGAGACCCAGTACTTC
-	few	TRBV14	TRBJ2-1	CASSQVKEQFF	TGTGCCAGCAGCCAAGTGAAGGAGCAGTTCTTC
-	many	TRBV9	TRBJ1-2	CASSVGDNSKDYTF	TGTGCCAGCAGCGTGGGGGACAATAGTAAAGACTACACCTTC
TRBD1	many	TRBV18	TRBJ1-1	CASSRDSESNTEAFF	TGTGCCAGCTCAAGGGACAGCGAATCGAACACTGAAGCTTTCTTT
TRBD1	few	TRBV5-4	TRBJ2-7	CASSTGQGCEQYF	TGTGCCAGCAGCACCGGACAGGGCTGCGAGCAGTACTTC
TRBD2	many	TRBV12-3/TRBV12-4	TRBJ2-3	CASSIGTSGISTDTQYF	TGTGCCAGCAGTATTGGGACTAGCGGGATTAGCACAGATACGCAGTATTTT
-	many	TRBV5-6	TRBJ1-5	CASSLGEQPQHF	TGTGCCAGCAGCCTGGGAGAACAGCCCCAGCATTTT
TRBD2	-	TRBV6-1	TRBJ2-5	CASSEGVASGNRETQYF	TGTGCCAGCAGTGAAGGGGTGGCTAGCGGAAACCGAGAGACCCAGTACTTC